This TCR beta chain is drawn from a study of OX40 agonist ivuxolimab in advanced cancers. Study-wide findings and caveats: Determination of antigen specificity was not performed for the expanded peripheral T cells.

Sequencing was performed with immunoSEQ multiplex PCR; in TCRdb, only in-frame clones are kept and a portion is missing. Of some 150,000 clones listed, 75% to 95% are singletons. Germline V gives CDR1 MDHEN, CDR2 SYDVKM. The CDR3 runs 14 residues. Between the trimmed V and J ends, which lost 6 bases and 7 bases, there was a span of 15 bases. This clone occurred once. The antigen is undetermined. This TCR came from an adult with an advanced solid tumor such as melanoma, head and neck, liver or kidney cancer. The chain is built from TRBV28 and TRBJ2-2; tentative D call: TRBD1 (6 bases). This specimen consisted of CD4+ or CD8+ T cells sorted from blood, obtained in a trial of the OX40 agonist ivuxolimab. The CDR3 coding sequence is TGTGCCAGCAGCCCACCCACGGGACACGGGGAGCTGTTTTTT. Amino acids: CASSPPTGHGELFF.